The clone carrying this TCR beta chain is a singleton in its sample. The sample comes from a study of blood T cell repertoires in COVID-19. Study summary: The cDNA or gDNA used as material had been derived from T cells, B-cell-depleted T cells, or PBMCs.

CDR1 and CDR2 (germline): GTSNPN, SVGIG (reference sequence). There are 14 residues in the CDR3. Germline trimming cut 5 bases from V and 6 bases from J; bases unmatched to any gene: 7. The data were produced by immunoSEQ multiplex PCR, yet TCRdb's version contains in-frame clones alone and is incomplete. The table lists tens of thousands of clones, about 91% of them singletons, with 7.3% in the top ten. The sample was peripheral blood. The clonotype was recovered from a man aged 40-49 years with COVID-19, enrolled during active disease. The V call is TRBV30, the J call TRBJ2-1, with TRBD1 matching over 10 bases. The CDR3: CAWDRDRGSNEQFF. CDR3 DNA sequence: TGTGCCTGGGACCGGGACAGGGGATCCAATGAGCAGTTCTTC.